Sequencing of this TCR beta chain was carried out in a study of cytomegalovirus exposure and HLA in healthy donors. This clone was seen a few times. Using immunoSEQ multiplex PCR, the repertoire was profiled, and TCRdb retains in-frame clones only, with some absent. The table lists some 200,000 clones, 80% to 85% of them singletons. CDR3 size: 13 residues. Germline CDR1 reads SGHAT; CDR2 reads FQNNGV. Trimming cost V 5 bases and J 8 bases; bases outside gene matches: 8. Sequences were obtained from PBMCs. The source is a woman between 18 and 29 years old in good health and CMV-seropositive. V is TRBV11-2 and J is TRBJ1-2, with TRBD1 identical over 7 bases. CDR3 coding DNA: TGTGCCAGCAGCCAGACAGGGAGGCGAGGCTACACCTTC. This codes for CASSQTGRRGYTF.